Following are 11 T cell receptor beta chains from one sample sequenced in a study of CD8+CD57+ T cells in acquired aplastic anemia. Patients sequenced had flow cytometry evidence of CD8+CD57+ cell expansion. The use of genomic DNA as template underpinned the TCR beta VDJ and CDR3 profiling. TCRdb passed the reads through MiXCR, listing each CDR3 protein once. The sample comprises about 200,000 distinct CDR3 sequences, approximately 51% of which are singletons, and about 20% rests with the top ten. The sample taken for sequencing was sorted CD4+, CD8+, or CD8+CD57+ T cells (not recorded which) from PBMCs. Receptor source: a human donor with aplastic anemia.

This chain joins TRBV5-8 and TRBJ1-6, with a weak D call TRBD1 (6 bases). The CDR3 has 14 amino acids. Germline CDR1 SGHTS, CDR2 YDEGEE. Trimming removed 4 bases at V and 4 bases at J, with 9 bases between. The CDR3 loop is CASSVQGYNSPLHF. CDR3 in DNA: TGTGCCAGCAGCGTACAGGGATATAATTCACCCCTCCACTTT.

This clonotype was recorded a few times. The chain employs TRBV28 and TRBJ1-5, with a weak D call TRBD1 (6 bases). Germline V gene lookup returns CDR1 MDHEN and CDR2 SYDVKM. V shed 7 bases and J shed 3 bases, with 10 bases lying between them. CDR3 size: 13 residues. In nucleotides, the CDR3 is TGTGCCAGCAAACAGGGAGTCAATCAGCCCCAGCATTTT. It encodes CASKQGVNQPQHF.

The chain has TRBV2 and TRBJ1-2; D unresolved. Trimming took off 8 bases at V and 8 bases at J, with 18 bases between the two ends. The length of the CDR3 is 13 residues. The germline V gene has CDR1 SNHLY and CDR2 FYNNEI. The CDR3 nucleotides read TGTGCCAGCCCGGCGGGGTCGTTCGAGGGCTACACCTTC. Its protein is CASPAGSFEGYTF.

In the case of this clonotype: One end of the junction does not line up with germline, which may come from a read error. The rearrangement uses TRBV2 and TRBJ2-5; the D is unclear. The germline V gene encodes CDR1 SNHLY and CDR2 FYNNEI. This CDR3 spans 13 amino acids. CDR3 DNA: TGTGCCAGCAGTGAAGCCGGCTTTTCCCCCCTGCACTTC. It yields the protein CASSEAGFSPLHF.

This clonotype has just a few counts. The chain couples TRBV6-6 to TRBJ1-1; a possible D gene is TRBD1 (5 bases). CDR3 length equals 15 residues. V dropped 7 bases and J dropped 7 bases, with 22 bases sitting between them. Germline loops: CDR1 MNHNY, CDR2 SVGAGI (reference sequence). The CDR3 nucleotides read TGTGCCAGCACGATTGGTAACGGACAAAGCTTTGAAGCTTTCTTT. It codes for CASTIGNGQSFEAFF.

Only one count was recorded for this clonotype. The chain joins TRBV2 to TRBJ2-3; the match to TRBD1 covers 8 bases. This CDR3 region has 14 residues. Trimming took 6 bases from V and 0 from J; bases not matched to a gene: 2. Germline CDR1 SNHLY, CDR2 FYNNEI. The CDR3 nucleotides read TGTGCCAGCAGGAGGACAGGGAGCACAGATACGCAGTATTTT. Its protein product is CASRRTGSTDTQYF.

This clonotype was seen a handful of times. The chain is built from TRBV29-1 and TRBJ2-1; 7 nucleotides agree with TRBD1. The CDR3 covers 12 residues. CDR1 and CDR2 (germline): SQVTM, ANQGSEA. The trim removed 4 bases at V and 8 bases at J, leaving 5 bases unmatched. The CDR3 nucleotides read TGCAGCGTTGGACAGGGAGTGTATGAGCAGTTCTTC. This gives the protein CSVGQGVYEQFF.

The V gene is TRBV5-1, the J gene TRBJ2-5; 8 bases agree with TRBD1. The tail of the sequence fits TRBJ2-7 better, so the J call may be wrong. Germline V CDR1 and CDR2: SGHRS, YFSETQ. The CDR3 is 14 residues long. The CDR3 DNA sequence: TGCGCCAGCAGCCACAGGGGGACCCCCTACGAGCAGTACTTC. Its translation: CASSHRGTPYEQYF.

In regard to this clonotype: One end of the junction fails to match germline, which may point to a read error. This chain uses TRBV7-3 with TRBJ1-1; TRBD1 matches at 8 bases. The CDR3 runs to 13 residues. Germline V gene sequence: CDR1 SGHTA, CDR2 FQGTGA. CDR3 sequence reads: CASSGGTGYEAFF. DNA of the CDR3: TGTGCCAGCAGCGGGGGGACAGGCTATGAAGCCTTCTTT.

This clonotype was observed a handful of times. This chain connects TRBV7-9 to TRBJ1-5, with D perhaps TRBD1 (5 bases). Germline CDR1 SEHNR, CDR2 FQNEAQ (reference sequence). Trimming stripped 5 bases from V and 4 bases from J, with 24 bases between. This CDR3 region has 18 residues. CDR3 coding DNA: TGTGCCAGCAGCACCTACGGGACGGGGAAAGGGGCAAATCAGCCCCAGCATTTT. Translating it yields CASSTYGTGKGANQPQHF.

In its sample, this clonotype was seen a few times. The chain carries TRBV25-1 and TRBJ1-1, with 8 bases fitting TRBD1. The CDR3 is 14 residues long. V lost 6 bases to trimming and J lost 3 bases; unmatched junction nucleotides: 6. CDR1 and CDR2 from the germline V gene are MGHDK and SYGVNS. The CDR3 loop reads CASRRTGRDTEAFF. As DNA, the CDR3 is TGTGCCAGCAGACGGACAGGGAGGGACACTGAAGCTTTCTTT.